The sequence of this T cell receptor (beta chain) was determined in a study of blood T cell repertoires in COVID-19. As processed by the authors: Nucleated cell number was recorded as an estimate derived from reference gene primer amplification. Generated by immunoSEQ multiplex PCR, the TCRdb table keeps only in-frame clones and is missing some. V, J and clone size are taken as reported in that table, and D and trimming were inferred from the DNA itself. The data contain around 140,000 clones, around 89% of them seen just once; the ten biggest clones take up around 18%. Germline values: CDR1 SGHRS, CDR2 YFSETQ. V lost 2 bases, J lost 3 bases, and 7 bases stayed unmatched. The CDR3 has 15 amino acids. This clone appeared once.

Sequenced material: peripheral blood. This TCR derives from a man in his forties or fifties with active or convalescent COVID-19. This chain links TRBV5-1 with TRBJ2-5; TRBD1 aligns across 7 bases. CDR3 sequence: CASSFDGTEEETQYF. In DNA, the CDR3 is TGCGCCAGCAGCTTCGACGGGACAGAGGAAGAGACCCAGTACTTC.